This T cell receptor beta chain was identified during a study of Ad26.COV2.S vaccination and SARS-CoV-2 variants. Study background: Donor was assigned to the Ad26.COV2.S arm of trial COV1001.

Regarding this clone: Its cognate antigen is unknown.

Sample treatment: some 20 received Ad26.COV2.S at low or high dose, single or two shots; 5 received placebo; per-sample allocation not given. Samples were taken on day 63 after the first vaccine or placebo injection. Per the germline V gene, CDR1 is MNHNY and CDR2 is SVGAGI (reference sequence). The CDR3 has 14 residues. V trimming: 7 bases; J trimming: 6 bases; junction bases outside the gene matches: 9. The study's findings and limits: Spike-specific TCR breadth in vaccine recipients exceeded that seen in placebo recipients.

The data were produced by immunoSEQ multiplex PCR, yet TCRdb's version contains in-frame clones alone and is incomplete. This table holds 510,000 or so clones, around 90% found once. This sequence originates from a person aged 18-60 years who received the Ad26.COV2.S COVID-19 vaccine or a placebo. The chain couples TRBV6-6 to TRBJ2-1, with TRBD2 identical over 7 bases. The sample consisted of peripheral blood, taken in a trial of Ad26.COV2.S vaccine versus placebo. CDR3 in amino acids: CASKGAGNSNEQFF. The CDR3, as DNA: TGTGCCAGCAAGGGAGCGGGAAATTCCAATGAGCAGTTCTTC.